What follows are 15 T cell receptor beta chains derived from one specimen sequenced in a study of Ad26.COV2.S vaccination and SARS-CoV-2 variants. The sample's treatment: approximately 18 received Ad26.COV2.S at low or high dose, single or two shots; a few received placebo; per-sample allocation not given. Collection of the samples took place on day 63 after the first injection of vaccine or placebo. Profiled with immunoSEQ multiplex PCR; TCRdb holds only in-frame clones, not every one. In the table there are under 550,000 clones, more than 80% of which are singletons. The input for sequencing was peripheral blood, taken in a trial of Ad26.COV2.S vaccine versus placebo. These receptors were collected from a person between 18 and 59 years old who received the Ad26.COV2.S COVID-19 vaccine or a placebo.

CDR3 coding DNA: TGTGCCAGCAGTTACCAGGGACCCTACCTCGAGCAGTACTTC. Translation: CASSYQGPYLEQYF. J is TRBJ2-7 and V is TRBV6-5, with D tentatively TRBD1 or TRBD2 (5 bases each). The CDR3 has 14 amino acids. In germline, CDR1 is MNHEY, CDR2 SVGAGI. Trimming removed 2 bases at V and 6 bases at J, with 14 bases between.

This clone is a singleton in its sample. The rearrangement links TRBV29-1 to TRBJ2-5, with D maybe TRBD2 (5 bases). Germline lookup yields CDR1 SQVTM and CDR2 ANQGSEA. V gave up 6 bases and J gave up 3 bases, with 11 bases separating them. The CDR3 is made up of 12 amino acids. CDR3: CSVPRAEETQYF. As DNA, the CDR3 is TGCAGCGTCCCTAGAGCGGAAGAGACCCAGTACTTC.

This chain connects TRBV19 to TRBJ1-5; 7 bases are a match to TRBD1. J was trimmed by 4 bases and V by 6 bases; bases with no gene match: 9. The CDR3 has 15 amino acids. From germline, CDR1 is LNHDA and CDR2 SQIVND (reference sequence). In DNA, the CDR3 is TGTGCCAGTAGATCCGACAGGGAGGGAAATCAGCCCCAGCATTTT. This gives the protein CASRSDREGNQPQHF.

This chain joins TRBV29-1 and TRBJ2-7, with TRBD1 matching over 7 bases. Germline CDR1 SQVTM, CDR2 ANQGSEA. V dropped 1 base and J dropped 0; count of bases not matched to a gene: 3. CDR3 length equals 14 residues. CDR3 DNA sequence: TGCAGCGTTGAAGTTGAGGGGGCCTCCTACGAGCAGTACTTC. The encoded protein is CSVEVEGASYEQYF.

The chain joins TRBV5-1 to TRBJ1-3; TRBD1 might be the D (5 bases). The length of the CDR3 is 15 residues. V dropped 2 bases and J dropped 0 bases, with 9 bases sitting between them. Germline values: CDR1 SGHRS, CDR2 YFSETQ. The chain's CDR3 is CASSLVQGSGNTIYF. The CDR3 DNA sequence: TGCGCCAGCAGCTTAGTCCAGGGCTCTGGAAACACCATATATTTT.

J is TRBJ2-3 and V is TRBV25-1, with D perhaps TRBD1 (6 bases). Germline CDR1 is MGHDK and CDR2 is SYGVNS. Between the trimmed V and J ends, which lost 3 bases and 2 bases, there was a span of 12 bases. CDR3 length equals 15 residues. CDR3 sequence (DNA): TGTGCCAGCAGTGAGGCAGGGGTATACACAGATACGCAGTATTTT. Protein: CASSEAGVYTDTQYF.

The rearrangement links TRBV7-6 to TRBJ2-2, with 10 bases matching TRBD2. V shed 3 bases and J 3 bases; nucleotides not matched to a gene: 7. The germline V gene has CDR1 SGHVS and CDR2 FNYEAQ. CDR3 length: 17 amino acids. The DNA of the CDR3 is TGTGCCAGCAGCTTGATAGGGACTAGCGATTACACCGGGGAGCTGTTTTTT. Protein: CASSLIGTSDYTGELFF. The full variable domain, completed using reference TRBV7-6 and TRBJ2-2, is GAGVSQSPRYKVTKRGQDVALRCDPISGHVSLYWYRQALGQGPEFLTYFNYEAQQDKSGLPNDRFSAERPEGSISTLTIQRTEQRDSAMYRCASSLIGTSDYTGELFFGEGSRLTVL.

This sequence joins TRBV27 and TRBJ1-5; D remains unclear. The CDR3 is 13 residues long. The V end lost 5 bases, the J end lost 2 bases, and 7 bases lay between the germline ends. Germline CDR1 reads MNHEY; CDR2 reads SMNVEV (reference sequence). CDR3 DNA sequence: TGTGCCAGCAGTAGCGCCCGCAATCAGCCCCAGCATTTT. It is translated as CASSSARNQPQHF.

The chain carries TRBV19 and TRBJ2-2; 11 positions agree with TRBD2. This CDR3 comprises 16 residues. V shed 5 bases, J shed 5 bases, and the junction held 7 bases outside the gene matches. Per germline, CDR1 LNHDA and CDR2 SQIVND (reference sequence). The CDR3 coding sequence is TGTGCCAGTAGTGGTCGGACTAGCGGGTCTACCGGGGAGCTGTTTTTT. This gives the protein CASSGRTSGSTGELFF.

V and J are TRBV5-4 and TRBJ2-5, with 12 bases aligning to TRBD2. J gave up 2 bases and V 3 bases, and 5 bases lay outside the gene matches. From germline, CDR1 is SGHNT and CDR2 YYREEE (reference sequence). The CDR3 runs 16 residues. The CDR3, as DNA: TGTGCCAGCAGCTCAGCGGGACTAGCGGGTCAAGAGACCCAGTACTTC. Encoded protein: CASSSAGLAGQETQYF.

The chain combines TRBV5-1 with TRBJ2-1, with 10 bases that match TRBD2. V trimming: 0 bases; J trimming: 6 bases; junction bases outside the gene matches: 3. The CDR3 length is 15 residues. The germline V gene encodes CDR1 SGHRS and CDR2 YFSETQ. CDR3 in DNA: TGCGCCAGCAGCTTGGAACTAGCGGGAATCAATGAGCAGTTCTTC. Its translation is CASSLELAGINEQFF.

A single count supports this clone. The CDR3 here is CASSPLTPGQGFGDTEAFF. The CDR3 DNA reads as TGTGCCAGTAGTCCTTTGACCCCGGGACAGGGGTTTGGGGACACTGAAGCTTTCTTT. The chain has TRBV19 and TRBJ1-1, with 10 nucleotides matching TRBD1. The ends lost 5 bases at V and 3 bases at J; junction bases unmatched: 18. The CDR3 extends over 19 amino acids. Germline V CDR1 and CDR2: LNHDA, SQIVND (reference sequence).

V and J are TRBV18 and TRBJ2-1, with unresolved D. V was clipped by 2 bases and J by 9 bases, with 8 bases between them. Germline CDR1 KGHSH, CDR2 LQKENI. CDR3 length equals 12 residues. This chain's CDR3 is CASSPMGIEQFF. The CDR3 DNA sequence: TGTGCCAGCTCACCAATGGGGATTGAGCAGTTCTTC. The whole variable domain, filled in from reference TRBV18 and TRBJ2-1, reads NAGVMQNPRHLVRRRGQEARLRCSPMKGHSHVYWYRQLPEEGLKFMVYLQKENIIDESGMPKERFSAEFPKEGPSILRIQQVVRGDSAAYFCASSPMGIEQFFGPGTRLTVL.

The chain has TRBV7-9 and TRBJ1-2; weak D call: TRBD1 (5 bases). This CDR3 is built from 14 residues. Germline CDR1 reads SEHNR; CDR2 reads FQNEAQ (reference sequence). V was pared by 5 bases and J by 4 bases, with 14 bases between. CDR3 in amino acids: CASSPWGVRYGYTF. In DNA form, the CDR3 reads TGTGCCAGCAGCCCGTGGGGCGTTCGCTATGGCTACACCTTC. Variable domain in full (rest from reference TRBV7-9 and TRBJ1-2): DTGVSQNPRHKITKRGQNVTFRCDPISEHNRLYWYRQTLGQGPEFLTYFQNEAQLEKSRLLSDRFSAERPKGSFSTLEIQRTEQGDSAMYLCASSPWGVRYGYTFGSGTRLTVV.

Worth noting for this clone: The same CDR3 is also encoded by other DNA sequences in this sample. The J gene is TRBJ1-4, the V gene TRBV5-1, with 10 bases that match TRBD1. The CDR3 sequence is 14 residues long. The J segment lost 8 bases and the V segment lost 0 bases, leaving 1 base of the junction unmatched. Germline CDR1 SGHRS, CDR2 YFSETQ. CDR3 sequence reads: CASSLGQGAEKLFF. The CDR3 DNA follows: TGCGCCAGCAGCTTGGGACAGGGGGCGGAAAAACTGTTTTTT.